These T cell receptor beta chains were read from a single sample in a study of blood T cell repertoires in COVID-19. TCRdb's copy holds only in-frame clones and misses some; the assay was immunoSEQ multiplex PCR. In the table there are approximately 260,000 clones, about 89% of which are singletons. Sequenced material: PBMCs or T cells enriched from blood (not recorded which). Receptor source: a woman between 18 and 29 years old who had recovered from COVID-19. Each CDR3 is given with its conserved first and last residue. D genes are given only for firm matches. Clone sizes are given selectively: once, few, many, or a class where the clone is expanded.

>17|TRBV24-1|TRBJ2-2|TRBD2|-
TGTGCCACCAGTGGCGCCGGACTAGCTGAGAACACCGGGGAGCTGTTTTTT
CATSGAGLAENTGELFF
>13|TRBV2|TRBJ1-2|-|-
TGTGCCAGCCACGTCGGGGCCAGGGGCGGCTACACCTTC
CASHVGARGGYTF
>15|TRBV10-3|TRBJ1-3|-|-
TGTGCCATCAGTGAGTCGCAGGGTACGGGAAACACCATATATTTT
CAISESQGTGNTIYF
>18|TRBV4-1|TRBJ2-7|TRBD2|-
TGCGCCAGCAGCCAAAGGACTAGCGGGCCTGGGCATACATACGAGCAGTACTTC
CASSQRTSGPGHTYEQYF
>14|TRBV6-5|TRBJ1-5|TRBD1|-
TGTGCCAGCAGAGGTACAGGGGCCGGTCAGCCCCAGCATTTT
CASRGTGAGQPQHF
>12|TRBV5-4|TRBJ2-5|-|-
TGTGCCAGCAGCTTGGGGCCGGAGACCCAGTACTTC
CASSLGPETQYF
>13|TRBV12-3/TRBV12-4|TRBJ1-2|-|-
TGTGCCAGCAGTTTTCGATCGGGGGGTGGCTACACCTTC
CASSFRSGGGYTF
>14|TRBV5-6|TRBJ1-2|TRBD1|-
TGTGCCAGCAGCCTTGGGACAGTGGGTTATGGCTACACCTTC
CASSLGTVGYGYTF
>15|TRBV19|TRBJ1-5|TRBD1|-
TGTGCCACCGCCAAACAGGGGGCAATCAATCAGCCCCAGCATTTT
CATAKQGAINQPQHF
>14|TRBV19|TRBJ1-5|-|-
TGTGCCAGTGGAGGCGGGGACCCCAGGCAGCCCCAGCATTTT
CASGGGDPRQPQHF
>17|TRBV6-1|TRBJ2-6|-|-
TGTGCCAGCAGTGAACAGGGACATCGCTCTGGGGCCAACGTCCTGACTTTC
CASSEQGHRSGANVLTF
>13|TRBV2|TRBJ1-2|TRBD1|-
TGTGCCAGCACCTCGACAGGGGGCTATGGCTACACCTTC
CASTSTGGYGYTF
>13|TRBV11-2|TRBJ1-1|-|-
TGTGCCAGCACCCGGGGTTACGGGCTGAAGGCTTTCTTT
CASTRGYGLKAFF
>15|TRBV11-3|TRBJ1-1|-|-
TGTGCCAGCAGCTTAGAAAGACAAGGGAACACTGAAGCTTTCTTT
CASSLERQGNTEAFF
>16|TRBV4-3|TRBJ2-1|TRBD2|-
TGCGCCAGCAGCCACACCAGCGGGGGGGAATACAATGAGCAGTTCTTC
CASSHTSGGEYNEQFF
>16|TRBV7-8|TRBJ2-5|TRBD2|-
TGTGCCAGCAGCTTCTTCAGGGCGGGGGACCAAGAGACCCAGTACTTC
CASSFFRAGDQETQYF
>13|TRBV20-1|TRBJ1-5|-|-
TGCAGTGCTAGTCAGGGGCCCAATCAGCCCCAGCATTTT
CSASQGPNQPQHF
>18|TRBV7-8|TRBJ2-1|TRBD1|-
TGTGCCAGCAGCTTAGCCTCCACTCCGGCAGGGGGCCACAATGAGCAGTTCTTC
CASSLASTPAGGHNEQFF
>16|TRBV19|TRBJ1-2|TRBD1|-
TGTGCCAGTAGTATCGAACAGGGGAGATCTAACTATGGCTACACCTTC
CASSIEQGRSNYGYTF
>16|TRBV11-3|TRBJ2-5|TRBD1|-
TGTGCCAGCAGCTTAGATTCCGGCAGGGGGCAAGAGACCCAGTACTTC
CASSLDSGRGQETQYF
>14|TRBV18|TRBJ1-1|TRBD1|few
TGTGCCAGCTCAGCCAGGACAGGGAACACTGAAGCTTTCTTT
CASSARTGNTEAFF
>15|TRBV6-6|TRBJ2-4|TRBD1|-
TGTGCCAGCAACGATCGGACAGGATTCAAAAACATTCAGTACTTC
CASNDRTGFKNIQYF
>14|TRBV6-5|TRBJ2-7|TRBD1|-
TGTGCCAGCAATACAGGGGTGAATGCCTACGAGCAGTACTTC
CASNTGVNAYEQYF
>14|TRBV5-1|TRBJ1-2|-|-
TGCGCCAGCAGCTTCACAGGGTCGGGCTATGGCTACACCTTC
CASSFTGSGYGYTF
>14|TRBV28|TRBJ1-2|-|-
TGTGCCAGCAGCTCAGGATGGGAGGACTATGGCTACACCTTC
CASSSGWEDYGYTF
>16|TRBV4-1|TRBJ2-7|TRBD1|-
TGCGCCAGCAGCCAAGATATCTCAGGGGGCTCCTACGAGCAGTACTTC
CASSQDISGGSYEQYF
>18|TRBV28|TRBJ1-4|TRBD1|-
TGTGCCAGCAGTACCGGGGACAGAAGCACTTCAACTAATGAAAAACTGTTTTTT
CASSTGDRSTSTNEKLFF
>14|TRBV6-5|TRBJ1-2|TRBD1|-
TGTGCCAGCAGCCCGGACAGGGGGAACTATGGCTACACCTTC
CASSPDRGNYGYTF
>13|TRBV18|TRBJ1-1|-|-
TGTGCCAGCTCGTACAGGGCTAACACTGAAGCTTTCTTT
CASSYRANTEAFF
>19|TRBV29-1|TRBJ2-6|TRBD1|-
TGCAGCGTTGAGATTCGGGGGACAGGACTTCACTCTGGGGCCAACGTCCTGACTTTC
CSVEIRGTGLHSGANVLTF
>19|TRBV11-2|TRBJ2-3|TRBD2|-
TGTGCCAGCAGCTTTTTCCCGTCGTGGGTAGCGGGGTACACAGATACGCAGTATTTT
CASSFFPSWVAGYTDTQYF
>13|TRBV6-1|TRBJ2-1|TRBD2|-
TGTGCCAGCAGTGAAGGGGTTATGCTAGCGGGTTTCTTC
CASSEGVMLAGFF
>13|TRBV3-1/TRBV3-2|TRBJ1-1|TRBD1|-
TGTGCCAGCAGCCAGATGACAGGGCGAGGAGCTTTCTTT
CASSQMTGRGAFF
>16|TRBV27|TRBJ1-2|TRBD1|-
TGTGCCAGCAGTTCCGCGGGACAGGGATTCCGCTATGGCTACACCTTC
CASSSAGQGFRYGYTF
>15|TRBV9|TRBJ1-4|-|-
TGTGCCAGCAGCGTAGGAGGCAGTATGGGTGAAAAACTGTTTTTT
CASSVGGSMGEKLFF
>13|TRBV19|TRBJ1-2|-|-
TGTGCCAGTCTCGACAGAGCTAACTATGGCTACACCTTC
CASLDRANYGYTF
>13|TRBV9|TRBJ2-3|TRBD2|-
TGTGCCAGCAGCCCTACTAGCGCAGATACGCAGTATTTT
CASSPTSADTQYF